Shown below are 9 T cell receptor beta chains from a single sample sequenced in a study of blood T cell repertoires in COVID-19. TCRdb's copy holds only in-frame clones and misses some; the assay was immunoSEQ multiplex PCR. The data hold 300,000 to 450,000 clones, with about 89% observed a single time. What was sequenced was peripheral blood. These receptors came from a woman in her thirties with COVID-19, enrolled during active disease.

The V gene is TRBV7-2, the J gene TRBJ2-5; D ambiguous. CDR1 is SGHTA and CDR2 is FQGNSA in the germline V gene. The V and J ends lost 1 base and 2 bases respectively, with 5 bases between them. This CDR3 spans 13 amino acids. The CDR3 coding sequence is TGTGCCAGCAGCTTAGAACTTCAAGAGACCCAGTACTTC. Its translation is CASSLELQETQYF.

The CDR3 spells CASSQAPGQGYEQYF. The CDR3 bases are TGCGCCAGCAGCCAAGCCCCGGGACAGGGGTATGAGCAGTACTTC. This chain joins TRBV4-1 and TRBJ2-7, with 10 nucleotides matching TRBD1. This CDR3 contains 15 residues. Unmatched junction bases numbered 7, after V lost 1 base and J lost 7 bases. Germline V gives CDR1 MGHRA, CDR2 YSYEKL.

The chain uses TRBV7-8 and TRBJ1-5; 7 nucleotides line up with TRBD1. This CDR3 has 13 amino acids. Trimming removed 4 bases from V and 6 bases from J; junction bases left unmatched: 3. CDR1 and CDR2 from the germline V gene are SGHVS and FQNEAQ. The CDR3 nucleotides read TGTGCCAGCAGCTCCAGGGGGTTTCAGCCCCAGCATTTT. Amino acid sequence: CASSSRGFQPQHF.

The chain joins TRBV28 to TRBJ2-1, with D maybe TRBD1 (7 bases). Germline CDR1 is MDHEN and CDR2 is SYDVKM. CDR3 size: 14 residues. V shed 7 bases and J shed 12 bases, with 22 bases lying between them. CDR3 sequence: CASTAGQLVLGQFF. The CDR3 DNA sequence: TGTGCCAGCACTGCGGGACAGCTGGTCTTAGGGCAGTTCTTC.

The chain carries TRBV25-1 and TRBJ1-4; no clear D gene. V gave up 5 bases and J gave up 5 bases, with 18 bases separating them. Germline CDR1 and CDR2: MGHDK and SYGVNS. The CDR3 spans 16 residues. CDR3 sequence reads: CASSPRGRRFNEKLFF. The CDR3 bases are TGTGCCAGCAGTCCTCGGGGTCGAAGATTCAATGAAAAACTGTTTTTT.

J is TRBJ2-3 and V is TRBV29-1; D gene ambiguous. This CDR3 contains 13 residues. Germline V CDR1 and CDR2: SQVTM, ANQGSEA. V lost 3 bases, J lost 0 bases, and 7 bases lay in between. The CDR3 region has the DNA TGCAGCGTTGATCCATCCAGCACAGATACGCAGTATTTT. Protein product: CSVDPSSTDTQYF.

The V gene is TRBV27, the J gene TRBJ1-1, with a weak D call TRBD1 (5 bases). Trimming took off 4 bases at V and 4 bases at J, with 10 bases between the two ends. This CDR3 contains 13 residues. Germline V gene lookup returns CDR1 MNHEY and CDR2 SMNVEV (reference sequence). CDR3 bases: TGTGCCAGCAGTTGGGGGGAGGGCACTGAAGCTTTCTTT. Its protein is CASSWGEGTEAFF.

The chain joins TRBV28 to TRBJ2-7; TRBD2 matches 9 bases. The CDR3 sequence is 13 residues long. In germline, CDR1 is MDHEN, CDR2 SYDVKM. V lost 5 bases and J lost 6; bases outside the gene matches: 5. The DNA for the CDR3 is TGTGCCAGCAGTAGAGCGGGAGGACGCGAGCAGTACTTC. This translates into CASSRAGGREQYF.

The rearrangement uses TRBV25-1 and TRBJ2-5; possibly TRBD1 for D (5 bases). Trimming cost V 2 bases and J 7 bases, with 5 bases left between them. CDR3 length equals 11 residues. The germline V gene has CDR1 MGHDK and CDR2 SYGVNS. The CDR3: CASSETGTQYF. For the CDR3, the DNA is TGTGCCAGCAGTGAAACAGGGACCCAGTACTTC.